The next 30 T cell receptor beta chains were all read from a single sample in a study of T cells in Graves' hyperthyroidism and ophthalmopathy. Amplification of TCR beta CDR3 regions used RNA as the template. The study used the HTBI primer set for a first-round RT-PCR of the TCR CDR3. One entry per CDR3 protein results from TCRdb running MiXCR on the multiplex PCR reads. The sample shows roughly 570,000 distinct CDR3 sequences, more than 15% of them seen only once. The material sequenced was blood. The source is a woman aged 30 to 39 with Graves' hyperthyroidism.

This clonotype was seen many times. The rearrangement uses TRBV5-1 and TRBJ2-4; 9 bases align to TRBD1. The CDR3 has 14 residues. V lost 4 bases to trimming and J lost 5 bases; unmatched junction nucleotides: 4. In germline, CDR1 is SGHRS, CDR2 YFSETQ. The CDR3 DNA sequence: TGCGCCAGCAGCCAAAGGACAGGGGAAAACATTCAGTACTTC. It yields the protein CASSQRTGENIQYF.

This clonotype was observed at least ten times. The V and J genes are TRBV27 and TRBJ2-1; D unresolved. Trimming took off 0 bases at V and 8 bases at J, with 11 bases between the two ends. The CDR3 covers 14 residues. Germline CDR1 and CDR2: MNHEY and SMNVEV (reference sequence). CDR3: CASSLSLMGYEQFF. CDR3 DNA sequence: TGTGCCAGCAGTTTATCCCTGATGGGCTATGAGCAGTTCTTC.

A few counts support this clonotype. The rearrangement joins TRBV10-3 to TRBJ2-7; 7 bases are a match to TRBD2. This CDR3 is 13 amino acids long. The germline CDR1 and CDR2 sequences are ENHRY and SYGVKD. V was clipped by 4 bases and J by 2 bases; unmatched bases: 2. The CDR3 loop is CAISGGRTYEQYF. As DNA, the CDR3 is TGTGCCATCAGTGGCGGGAGAACCTACGAGCAGTACTTC.

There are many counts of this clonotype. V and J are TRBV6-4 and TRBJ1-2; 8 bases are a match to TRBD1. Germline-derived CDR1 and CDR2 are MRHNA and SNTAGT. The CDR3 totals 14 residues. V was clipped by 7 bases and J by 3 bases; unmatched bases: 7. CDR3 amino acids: CASTEETGDYGYTF. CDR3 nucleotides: TGTGCCAGCACCGAAGAGACAGGGGACTATGGCTACACCTTC.

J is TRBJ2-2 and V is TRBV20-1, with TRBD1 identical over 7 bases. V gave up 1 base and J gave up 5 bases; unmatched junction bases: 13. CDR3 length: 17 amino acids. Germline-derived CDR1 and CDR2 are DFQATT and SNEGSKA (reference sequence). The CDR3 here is CSARGGSGGVGTGELFF. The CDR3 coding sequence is TGCAGTGCTAGAGGGGGGTCAGGGGGAGTAGGAACCGGGGAGCTGTTTTTT.

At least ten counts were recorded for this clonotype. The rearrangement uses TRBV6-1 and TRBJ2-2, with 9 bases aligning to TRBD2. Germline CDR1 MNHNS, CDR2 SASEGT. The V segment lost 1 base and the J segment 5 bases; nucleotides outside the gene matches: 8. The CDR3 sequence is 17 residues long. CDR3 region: CASSEEFGGRGTGELFF. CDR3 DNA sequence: TGTGCCAGCAGTGAAGAGTTTGGCGGGAGGGGGACCGGGGAGCTGTTTTTT.

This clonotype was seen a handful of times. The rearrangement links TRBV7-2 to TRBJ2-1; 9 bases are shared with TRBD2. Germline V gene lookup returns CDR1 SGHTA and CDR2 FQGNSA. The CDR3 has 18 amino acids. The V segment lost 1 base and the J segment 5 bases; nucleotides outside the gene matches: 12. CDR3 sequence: CASSLEAGGRAGNNEQFF. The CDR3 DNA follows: TGTGCCAGCAGCTTAGAGGCAGGCGGGAGGGCCGGGAACAATGAGCAGTTCTTC.

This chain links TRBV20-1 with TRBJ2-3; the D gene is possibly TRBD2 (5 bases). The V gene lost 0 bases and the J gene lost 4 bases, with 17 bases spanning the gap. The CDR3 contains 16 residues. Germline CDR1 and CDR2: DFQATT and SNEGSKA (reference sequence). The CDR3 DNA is TGCAGTGCTAGAGAGAGGGAAACTTGGGGTGCAGATACGCAGTATTTT. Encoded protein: CSARERETWGADTQYF.

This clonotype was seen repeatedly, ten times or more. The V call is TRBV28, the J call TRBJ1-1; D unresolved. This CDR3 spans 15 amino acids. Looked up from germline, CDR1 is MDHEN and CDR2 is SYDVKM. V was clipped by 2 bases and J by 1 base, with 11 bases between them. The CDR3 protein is CASSLVRYPNTEAFF. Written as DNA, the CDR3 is TGTGCCAGCAGTTTAGTCAGATACCCGAACACTGAAGCTTTCTTT.

The CDR3 here is CATLRGEDTEAFF. In DNA, the CDR3 is TGTGCCACCCTTCGGGGGGAGGACACTGAAGCTTTCTTT. V gene TRBV19 combines with J gene TRBJ1-1; D is perhaps TRBD1 (5 bases). Trimming removed 10 bases at V and 3 bases at J, with 15 bases between. The CDR3 runs to 13 residues. CDR1 and CDR2 (germline): LNHDA, SQIVND (reference sequence). Full variable domain (missing parts from reference TRBV19 and TRBJ1-1): DGGITQSPKYLFRKEGQNVTLSCEQNLNHDAMYWYRQDPGQGLRLIYYSQIVNDFQKGDIAEGYSVSREKKESFPLTVTSAQKNPTAFYLCATLRGEDTEAFFGQGTRLTVV.

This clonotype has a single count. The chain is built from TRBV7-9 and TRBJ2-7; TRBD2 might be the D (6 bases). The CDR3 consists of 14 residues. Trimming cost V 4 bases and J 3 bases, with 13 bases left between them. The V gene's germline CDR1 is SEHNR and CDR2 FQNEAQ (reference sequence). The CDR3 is CASSSVATSYEQYF. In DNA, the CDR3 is TGTGCCAGCAGCTCAGTAGCGACTAGCTACGAGCAGTACTTC.

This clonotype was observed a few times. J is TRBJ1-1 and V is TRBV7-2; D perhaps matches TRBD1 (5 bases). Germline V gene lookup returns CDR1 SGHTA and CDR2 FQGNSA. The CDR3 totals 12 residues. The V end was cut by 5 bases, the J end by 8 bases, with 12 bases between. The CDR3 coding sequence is TGTGCCAGCAGCCGGGGGAGGAACGAAGCTTTCTTT. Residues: CASSRGRNEAFF.

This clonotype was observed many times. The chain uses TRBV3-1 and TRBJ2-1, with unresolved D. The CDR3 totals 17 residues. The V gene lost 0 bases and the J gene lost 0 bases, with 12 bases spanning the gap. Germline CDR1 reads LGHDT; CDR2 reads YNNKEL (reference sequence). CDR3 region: CASSQDRYSYSYNEQFF. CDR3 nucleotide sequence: TGTGCCAGCAGCCAAGATCGGTACAGTTACTCCTACAATGAGCAGTTCTTC.

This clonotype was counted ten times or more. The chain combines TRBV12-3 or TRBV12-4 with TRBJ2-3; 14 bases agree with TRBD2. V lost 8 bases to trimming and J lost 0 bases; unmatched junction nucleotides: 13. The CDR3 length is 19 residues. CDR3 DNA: TGTGCCAGCTCGCCGGGACTAGCGGGAGAGAAGTCTAGCACAGATACGCAGTATTTT. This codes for CASSPGLAGEKSSTDTQYF.

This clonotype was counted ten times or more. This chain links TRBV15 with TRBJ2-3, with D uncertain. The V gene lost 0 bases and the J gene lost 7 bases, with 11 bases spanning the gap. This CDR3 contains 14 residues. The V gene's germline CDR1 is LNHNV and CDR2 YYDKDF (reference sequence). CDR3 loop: CATSRDDVGNTQYF. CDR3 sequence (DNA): TGTGCCACCAGCAGAGATGACGTAGGCAATACGCAGTATTTT.

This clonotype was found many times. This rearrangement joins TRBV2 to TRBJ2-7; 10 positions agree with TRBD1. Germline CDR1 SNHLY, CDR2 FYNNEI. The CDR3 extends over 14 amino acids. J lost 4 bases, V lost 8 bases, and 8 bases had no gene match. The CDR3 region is CASLPDRGNYEQYF. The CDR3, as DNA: TGTGCCAGCCTTCCGGACAGGGGGAATTACGAGCAGTACTTC. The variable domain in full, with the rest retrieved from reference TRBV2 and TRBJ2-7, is EPEVTQTPSHQVTQMGQEVILRCVPISNHLYFYWYRQILGQKVEFLVSFYNNEISEKSEIFDDQFSVERPDGSNFTLKIRSTKLEDSAMYFCASLPDRGNYEQYFGPGTRLTVT.

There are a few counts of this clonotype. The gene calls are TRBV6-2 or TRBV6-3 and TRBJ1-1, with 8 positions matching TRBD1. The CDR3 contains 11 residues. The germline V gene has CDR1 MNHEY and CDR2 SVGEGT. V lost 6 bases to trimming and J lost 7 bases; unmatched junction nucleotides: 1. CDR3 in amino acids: CASSRGHEAFF. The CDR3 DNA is TGTGCCAGCAGCAGGGGGCATGAAGCTTTCTTT.

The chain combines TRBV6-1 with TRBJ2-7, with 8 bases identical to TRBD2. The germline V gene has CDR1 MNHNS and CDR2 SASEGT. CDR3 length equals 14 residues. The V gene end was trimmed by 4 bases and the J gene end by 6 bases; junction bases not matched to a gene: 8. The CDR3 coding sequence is TGTGCCAGCAGTGGAGGGACTAGGGGTGGCGAGCAGTACTTC. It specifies CASSGGTRGGEQYF.

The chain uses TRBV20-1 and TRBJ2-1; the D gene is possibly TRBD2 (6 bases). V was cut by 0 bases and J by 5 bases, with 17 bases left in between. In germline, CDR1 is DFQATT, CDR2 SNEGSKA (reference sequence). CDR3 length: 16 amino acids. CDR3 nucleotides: TGCAGTGCTAGAGATCGCGGGACCATCCCGAACAATGAGCAGTTCTTC. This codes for CSARDRGTIPNNEQFF.

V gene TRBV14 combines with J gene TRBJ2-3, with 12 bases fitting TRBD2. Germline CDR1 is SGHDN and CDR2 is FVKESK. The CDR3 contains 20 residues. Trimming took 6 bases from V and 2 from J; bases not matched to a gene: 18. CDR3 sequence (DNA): TGTGCCAGCAGTCGATATGGGACTAGCGGGCCTATCCGCCTCACAGATACGCAGTATTTT. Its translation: CASSRYGTSGPIRLTDTQYF.

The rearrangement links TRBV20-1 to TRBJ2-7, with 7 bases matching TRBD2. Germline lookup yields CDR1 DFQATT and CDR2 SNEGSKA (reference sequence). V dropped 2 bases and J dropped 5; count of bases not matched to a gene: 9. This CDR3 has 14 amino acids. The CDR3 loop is CSARSGSGNHEQYF. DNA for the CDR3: TGCAGTGCTAGATCCGGCAGCGGGAACCACGAGCAGTACTTC.

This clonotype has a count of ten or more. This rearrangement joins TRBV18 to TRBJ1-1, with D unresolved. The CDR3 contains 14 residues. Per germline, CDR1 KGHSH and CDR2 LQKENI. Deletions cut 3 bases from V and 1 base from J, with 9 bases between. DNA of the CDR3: TGTGCCAGCTCACCGGGCGGGAGGAACACTGAAGCTTTCTTT. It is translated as CASSPGGRNTEAFF.

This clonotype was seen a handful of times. The CDR3 DNA reads as TGTGCCAGCAGTCCCGAAGGAGCTTCCTATAATGAAAAACTGTTTTTT. Amino acids: CASSPEGASYNEKLFF. The chain carries TRBV12-3 or TRBV12-4 and TRBJ1-4, with no clear D. The germline V and J ends were trimmed by 5 bases and 4 bases, with 17 bases remaining between them. The length of the CDR3 is 16 residues.

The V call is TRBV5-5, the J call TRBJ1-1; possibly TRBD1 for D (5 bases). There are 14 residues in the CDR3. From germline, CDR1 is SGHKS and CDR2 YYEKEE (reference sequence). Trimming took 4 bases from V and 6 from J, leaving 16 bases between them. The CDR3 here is CASSPSSGVAEAFF. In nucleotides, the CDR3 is TGTGCCAGCAGCCCCTCCTCGGGGGTCGCTGAAGCTTTCTTT.

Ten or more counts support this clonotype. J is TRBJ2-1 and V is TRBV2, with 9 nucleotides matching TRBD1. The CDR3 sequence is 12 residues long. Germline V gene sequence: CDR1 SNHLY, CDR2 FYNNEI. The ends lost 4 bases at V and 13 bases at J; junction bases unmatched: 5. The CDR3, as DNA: TGTGCCAGCAGTGCGCAGACAGGGGGTCAGTTCTTC. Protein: CASSAQTGGQFF.

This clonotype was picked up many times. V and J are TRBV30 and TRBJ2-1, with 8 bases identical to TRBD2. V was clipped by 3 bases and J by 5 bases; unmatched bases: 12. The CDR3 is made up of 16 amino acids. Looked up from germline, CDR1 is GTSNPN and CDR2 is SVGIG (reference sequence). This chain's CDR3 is CAWSPWTSQIHNEQFF. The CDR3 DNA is TGTGCCTGGAGCCCTTGGACTAGCCAGATTCACAATGAGCAGTTCTTC.

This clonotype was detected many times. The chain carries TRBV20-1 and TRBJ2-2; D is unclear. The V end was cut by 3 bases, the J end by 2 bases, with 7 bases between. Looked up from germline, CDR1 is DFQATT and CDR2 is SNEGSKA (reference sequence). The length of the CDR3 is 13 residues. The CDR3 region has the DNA TGCAGTGCTAGTCCCAGCAACACCGGGGAGCTGTTTTTT. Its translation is CSASPSNTGELFF.

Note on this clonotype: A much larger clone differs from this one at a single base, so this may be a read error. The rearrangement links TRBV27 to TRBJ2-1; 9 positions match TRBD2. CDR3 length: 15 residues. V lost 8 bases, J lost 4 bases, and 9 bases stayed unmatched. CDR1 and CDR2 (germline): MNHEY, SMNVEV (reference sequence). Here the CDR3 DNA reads TGTGCCAGCCTAGGTAGCGGGGGACCATACAATGAGCAGTTCTTC. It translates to CASLGSGGPYNEQFF.

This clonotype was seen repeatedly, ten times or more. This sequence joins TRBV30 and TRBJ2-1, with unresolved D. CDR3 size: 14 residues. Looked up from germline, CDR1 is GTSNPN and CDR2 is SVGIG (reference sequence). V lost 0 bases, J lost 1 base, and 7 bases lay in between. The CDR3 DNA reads TGTGCCTGGAGTGTCATGGGGTCCTACAATGAGCAGTTCTTC. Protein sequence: CAWSVMGSYNEQFF.

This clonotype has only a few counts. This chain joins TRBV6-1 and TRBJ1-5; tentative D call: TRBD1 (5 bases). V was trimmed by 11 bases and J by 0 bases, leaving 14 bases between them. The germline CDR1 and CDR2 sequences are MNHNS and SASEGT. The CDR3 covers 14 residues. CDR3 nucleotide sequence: TGTGCCTCAAGACGGGGGAATAGCAATCAGCCCCAGCATTTT. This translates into CASRRGNSNQPQHF.